A single sample is the source of the 21 T cell receptor beta chains below, sequenced in a study of cytomegalovirus exposure and HLA in healthy donors. The PCR made use of 60 Vbeta and 13 Jbeta primers. Measured with immunoSEQ multiplex PCR; TCRdb has only the in-frame clones, and not every one. Of 50,000 to 75,000 clones listed, roughly four fifths are singletons. The sample comprised PBMCs. All receptors come from a human donor in good health.

The chain recombines TRBV5-1 with TRBJ2-7; 7 positions match TRBD1. CDR3 length equals 14 residues. CDR1 is SGHRS, CDR2 YFSETQ, per germline. Trimming removed 4 bases from V and 0 bases from J; junction bases left unmatched: 4. The CDR3 coding sequence is TGCGCCAGCAGCGGAAGGGACAGCTCCTACGAGCAGTACTTC. Amino acid sequence: CASSGRDSSYEQYF.

This chain uses TRBV19 with TRBJ1-5; D remains unclear. Germline V gives CDR1 LNHDA, CDR2 SQIVND (reference sequence). This CDR3 comprises 13 residues. Trimming pared 6 bases from V and 8 bases from J, leaving 14 bases between. The CDR3 loop reads CASSARMREPQHF. Here the CDR3 DNA reads TGTGCCAGTAGCGCTCGGATGAGGGAGCCCCAGCATTTT.

The chain recombines TRBV7-9 with TRBJ2-5, with no clear D. There are 15 residues in the CDR3. V lost 3 bases and J lost 2, with 13 bases in between. Germline V gene data show CDR1 as SEHNR and CDR2 as FQNEAQ (reference sequence). CDR3 in amino acids: CASSFGRLRQETQYF. In DNA, the CDR3 is TGTGCCAGCAGCTTTGGCCGACTTCGACAAGAGACCCAGTACTTC.

This clone was seen just once. The J gene is TRBJ1-2, the V gene TRBV6-5; the D gene is possibly TRBD1 (6 bases). The V gene's germline CDR1 is MNHEY and CDR2 SVGAGI. The germline V and J ends were trimmed by 2 bases and 6 bases, with 16 bases remaining between them. This CDR3 has 15 amino acids. The CDR3 loop reads CASSYTPPGDNGYTF. The CDR3 nucleotides read TGTGCCAGCAGTTACACCCCCCCAGGGGACAATGGCTACACCTTC.

This clone appeared a few times. The V call is TRBV9, the J call TRBJ1-2; D remains ambiguous. V was clipped by 0 bases and J by 5 bases, with 14 bases between them. The CDR3 length is 15 residues. Germline-derived CDR1 and CDR2 are SGDLS and YYNGEE. The CDR3 sequence: CASSVASVPLYGYTF. The CDR3 region has the DNA TGTGCCAGCAGCGTAGCTTCAGTGCCCCTTTATGGCTACACCTTC.

The rearrangement links TRBV5-1 to TRBJ2-7; 12 nucleotides agree with TRBD2. Trimming at V came to 0 bases and at J to 5 bases, leaving 0 bases not matched to a gene. Looked up from germline, CDR1 is SGHRS and CDR2 is YFSETQ. This CDR3 comprises 14 residues. CDR3 nucleotide sequence: TGCGCCAGCAGCTTGGGACTAGCGGGAGACGAGCAGTACTTC. Protein sequence: CASSLGLAGDEQYF.

This clone was seen a few times. The chain combines TRBV4-3 with TRBJ2-6, with unresolved D. This CDR3 is built from 16 residues. Looked up from germline, CDR1 is LGHNA and CDR2 is YSLEER. The germline V and J ends were trimmed by 0 bases and 0 bases, with 6 bases remaining between them. In DNA form, the CDR3 reads TGCGCCAGCAGCCAAGAGAGCACCTCTGGGGCCAACGTCCTGACTTTC. It translates to CASSQESTSGANVLTF.

In this sample, this clone turned up once. The chain uses TRBV29-1 and TRBJ2-7; 8 bases fit TRBD1. Germline-derived CDR1 and CDR2 are SQVTM and ANQGSEA. Unmatched junction bases numbered 12, after V lost 2 bases and J lost 0 bases. The CDR3 is 17 residues long. CDR3 bases: TGCAGCGTTGAAAACCCCGGTGGACAGGGCAACTCCTACGAGCAGTACTTC. Amino acids: CSVENPGGQGNSYEQYF.

The chain is built from TRBV4-2 and TRBJ2-5; 9 nucleotides align to TRBD2. The CDR3 is 16 amino acids. Germline V CDR1 and CDR2: LGHNA, YNFKEQ. The J segment lost 2 bases and the V segment lost 0 bases, leaving 4 bases of the junction unmatched. The CDR3 is CASSQEFLAGQETQYF. The DNA for the CDR3 is TGTGCCAGCAGCCAAGAGTTTCTAGCGGGGCAAGAGACCCAGTACTTC.

This chain uses TRBV5-1 with TRBJ2-3; 10 bases map to TRBD2. CDR1 SGHRS and CDR2 YFSETQ come from the germline V gene. This CDR3 is built from 16 residues. Trimming took 0 bases from V and 1 from J; bases not matched to a gene: 2. DNA of the CDR3: TGCGCCAGCAGCTTGGCCCTAGCGGGGGGCACAGATACGCAGTATTTT. It encodes CASSLALAGGTDTQYF.

V is TRBV28 and J is TRBJ1-5; D gene unclear. The CDR3 runs to 11 residues. The ends were cut back, 7 bases at V and 8 bases at J, with 9 bases in the middle. Germline loops: CDR1 MDHEN, CDR2 SYDVKM. The CDR3 sequence: CASNSREPQHF. DNA for the CDR3: TGTGCCAGCAATTCGCGGGAGCCCCAGCATTTT.

This clone was counted a single time. The chain uses TRBV18 and TRBJ2-7, with TRBD2 matching over 7 bases. This CDR3 is built from 14 residues. J gave up 6 bases and V 3 bases, and 8 bases lay outside the gene matches. Germline CDR1 and CDR2: KGHSH and LQKENI. The CDR3 bases are TGTGCCAGCTCACCTCTCTCCGGGAGGCGCGAGCAGTACTTC. It codes for CASSPLSGRREQYF.

This clone was seen more than once but under ten times. The rearrangement joins TRBV28 to TRBJ2-5, with 8 positions matching TRBD2. The CDR3 contains 20 residues. Losses at the gene ends were 2 bases for V and 5 bases for J; bases not matched to a gene: 22. Per the germline V gene, CDR1 is MDHEN and CDR2 is SYDVKM. CDR3: CASSLPQTARGRSLRETQYF. DNA for the CDR3: TGTGCCAGCAGTTTACCACAAACAGCTCGCGGGAGGTCTCTGCGGGAGACCCAGTACTTC. Full variable domain (outside the CDR3, taken from reference TRBV28 and TRBJ2-5): DVKVTQSSRYLVKRTGEKVFLECVQDMDHENMFWYRQDPGLGLRLIYFSYDVKMKEKGDIPEGYSVSREKKERFSLILESASTNQTSMYLCASSLPQTARGRSLRETQYFGPGTRLLVL.

This clone was counted between two and nine times. The chain employs TRBV6-5 and TRBJ2-2; 12 bases line up with TRBD2. Germline V gene sequence: CDR1 MNHEY, CDR2 SVGAGI. This CDR3 spans 15 amino acids. The V and J ends lost 5 bases and 6 bases, in that order; junction bases with no gene match: 4. The DNA of the CDR3 is TGTGCCAGCAGTCAGACTAGCGGGAGAGCCGGGGAGCTGTTTTTT. This encodes CASSQTSGRAGELFF.

This chain joins TRBV7-2 and TRBJ2-7; TRBD1 aligns across 7 bases. The V and J ends lost 5 bases and 9 bases, in that order; junction bases with no gene match: 7. The CDR3 length is 12 residues. Germline V gives CDR1 SGHTA, CDR2 FQGNSA. CDR3: CASSPYGQAQYF. DNA for the CDR3: TGTGCCAGCAGCCCTTATGGACAGGCGCAGTACTTC.

This sequence joins TRBV7-9 and TRBJ2-7, with 7 bases matching TRBD1. This CDR3 contains 17 residues. CDR1 SEHNR and CDR2 FQNEAQ come from the germline V gene (reference sequence). Trimming cost V 1 base and J 7 bases; bases outside gene matches: 16. The CDR3 is CASSLDTRGTAVLEQYF. In nucleotides, the CDR3 is TGTGCCAGCAGCTTAGATACGAGGGGGACAGCTGTTTTGGAGCAGTACTTC.

This clone occurred once. The chain recombines TRBV28 with TRBJ1-5; no firm D call. The V gene lost 2 bases and the J gene lost 12 bases, with 8 bases spanning the gap. The germline gives CDR1 MDHEN, CDR2 SYDVKM. This CDR3 has 11 residues. The CDR3 loop reads CASSLRLLQHF. The CDR3 coding sequence is TGTGCCAGCAGTTTACGGTTACTCCAGCATTTT.

J is TRBJ2-3 and V is TRBV6-1; 12 bases agree with TRBD2. The CDR3 covers 14 residues. Looked up from germline, CDR1 is MNHNS and CDR2 is SASEGT. Trimming cost V 10 bases and J 5 bases; bases outside gene matches: 7. CDR3 residues: CATRLAGAGDTQYF. CDR3 DNA: TGTGCCACACGACTAGCGGGAGCGGGAGATACGCAGTATTTT.

The chain uses TRBV7-9 and TRBJ1-6; 9 nucleotides agree with TRBD1. Trimming took 0 bases from V and 8 from J; bases not matched to a gene: 8. This CDR3 has 17 residues. The germline gives CDR1 SEHNR, CDR2 FQNEAQ (reference sequence). The DNA of the CDR3 is TGTGCCAGCAGCTTAGCGCGTTGGGGACAGGGAGATTCACCCCTCCACTTT. It encodes CASSLARWGQGDSPLHF.

This sequence joins TRBV29-1 and TRBJ2-3; D gene ambiguous. The V gene lost 6 bases and the J gene lost 4 bases, with 17 bases spanning the gap. This CDR3 spans 14 amino acids. Germline V gene lookup returns CDR1 SQVTM and CDR2 ANQGSEA. In DNA, the CDR3 is TGCAGCGTGCTATGGGCAAGAAAGGCAGATACGCAGTATTTT. Amino acid sequence: CSVLWARKADTQYF.

This clone showed up just once. The chain recombines TRBV29-1 with TRBJ2-5; D perhaps matches TRBD1 (6 bases). Trimming stripped 4 bases from V and 4 bases from J, with 19 bases between. The CDR3 is 15 residues long. The germline V gene encodes CDR1 SQVTM and CDR2 ANQGSEA. CDR3 nucleotides: TGCAGCGTTGGGTCGAACAGGGTGGTTCCAGAGACCCAGTACTTC. Protein: CSVGSNRVVPETQYF.